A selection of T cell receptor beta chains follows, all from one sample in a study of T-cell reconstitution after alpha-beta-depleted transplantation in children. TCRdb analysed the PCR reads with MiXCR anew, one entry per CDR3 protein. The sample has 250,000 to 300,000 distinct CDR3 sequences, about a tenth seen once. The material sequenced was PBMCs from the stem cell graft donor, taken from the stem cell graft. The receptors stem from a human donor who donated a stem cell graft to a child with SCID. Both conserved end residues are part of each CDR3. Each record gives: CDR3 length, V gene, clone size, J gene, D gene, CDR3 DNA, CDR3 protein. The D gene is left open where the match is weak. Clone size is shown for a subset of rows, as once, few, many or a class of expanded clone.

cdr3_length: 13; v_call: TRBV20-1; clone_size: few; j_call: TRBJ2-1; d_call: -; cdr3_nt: TGCAGTGCGTGGGAGGGGGTGGCCAATGAGCAGTTCTTC; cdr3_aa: CSAWEGVANEQFF
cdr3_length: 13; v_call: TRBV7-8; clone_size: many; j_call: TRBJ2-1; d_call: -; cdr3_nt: TGTGCCAGCAGCCGCATAACTGAGGACAAGGCACAATTC; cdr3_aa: CASSRITEDKAQF
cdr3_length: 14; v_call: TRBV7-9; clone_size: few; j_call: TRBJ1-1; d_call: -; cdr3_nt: TGTGCCAGCAGCTTAGCCGGGCAGGGCGCGGAAGCTTTCTTT; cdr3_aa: CASSLAGQGAEAFF
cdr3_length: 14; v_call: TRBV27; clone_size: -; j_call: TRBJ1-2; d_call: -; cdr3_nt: TGTGCCAGCAGTTTAAACAGGGCTAACTATGGCTACACCTTC; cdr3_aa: CASSLNRANYGYTF
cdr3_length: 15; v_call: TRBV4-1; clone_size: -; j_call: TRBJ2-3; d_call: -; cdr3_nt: TGCGCCAGCAGCCAAGGGTTTCGGGGCACAGATACGCAGTATTTT; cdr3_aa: CASSQGFRGTDTQYF
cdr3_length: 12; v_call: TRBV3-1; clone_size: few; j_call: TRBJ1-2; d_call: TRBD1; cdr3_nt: TGTGCCAGCGCACAGGGGGCGGGGGGCTACACCTTC; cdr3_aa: CASAQGAGGYTF
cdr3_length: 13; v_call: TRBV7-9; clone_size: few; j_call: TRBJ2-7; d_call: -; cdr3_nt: TGTGCCAGCAGCGGGTTCTCCTCCTACGAGCAGTACTTC; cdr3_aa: CASSGFSSYEQYF
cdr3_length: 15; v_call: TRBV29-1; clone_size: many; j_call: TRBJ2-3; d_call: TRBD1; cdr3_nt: TGCAGCGTTGTAACAGGGGCGACAAGCGAAGATACGCAGTATTTT; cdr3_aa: CSVVTGATSEDTQYF
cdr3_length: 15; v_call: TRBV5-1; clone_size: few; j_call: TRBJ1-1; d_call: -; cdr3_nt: TGCGCCAGCAGCTTGGTCAGAGGAGCCAACACTGAAGCTTTCTTT; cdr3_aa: CASSLVRGANTEAFF
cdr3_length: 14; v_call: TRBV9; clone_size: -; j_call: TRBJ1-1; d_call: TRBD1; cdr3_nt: TGTGCCAGCAGCGTAGCGCAGGGGGCCACTGAAGCTTTCTTT; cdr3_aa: CASSVAQGATEAFF
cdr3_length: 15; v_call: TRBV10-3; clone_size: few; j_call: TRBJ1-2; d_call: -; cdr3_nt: TGTGCCATCAGTGAGTGGTCCAGCGCTAACTATGGCTACACCTTC; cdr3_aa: CAISEWSSANYGYTF
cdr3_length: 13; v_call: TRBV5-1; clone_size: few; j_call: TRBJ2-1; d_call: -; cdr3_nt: TGCGCCAGCAGCTTGGACGGGGTCAATGAGCAGTTCTTC; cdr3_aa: CASSLDGVNEQFF
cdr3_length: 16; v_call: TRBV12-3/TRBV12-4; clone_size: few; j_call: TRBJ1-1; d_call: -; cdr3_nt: TGTGCCAGCAGTTTTTATCGCGGGCAGGGGATCACTGAAGCTTTCTTT; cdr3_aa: CASSFYRGQGITEAFF
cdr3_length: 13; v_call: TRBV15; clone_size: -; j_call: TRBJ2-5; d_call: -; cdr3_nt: TGTGCCACCAGCAGACAGGGGAAAGAGACCCAGTACTTC; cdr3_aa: CATSRQGKETQYF
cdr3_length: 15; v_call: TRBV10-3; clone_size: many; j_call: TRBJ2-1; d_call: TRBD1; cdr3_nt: TGTGCCATCAGGGATACCGGGACAGAGAACAATGAGCAGTTCTTC; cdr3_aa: CAIRDTGTENNEQFF
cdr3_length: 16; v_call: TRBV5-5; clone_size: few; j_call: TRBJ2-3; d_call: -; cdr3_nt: TGTGCCAGCAGCCCCCGCAACACCCCTAGCACAGATACGCAGTATTTT; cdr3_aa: CASSPRNTPSTDTQYF
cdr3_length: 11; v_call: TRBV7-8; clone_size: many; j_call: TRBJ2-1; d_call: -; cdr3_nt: TGTGCCAGCAGCTTAGAGTATGAGCAGTTCTTC; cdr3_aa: CASSLEYEQFF
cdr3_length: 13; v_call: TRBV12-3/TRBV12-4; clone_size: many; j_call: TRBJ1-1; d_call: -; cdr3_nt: TGTGCCAGCAGGCAGGGTTTGAACACTGAAGCTTTCTTT; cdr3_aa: CASRQGLNTEAFF
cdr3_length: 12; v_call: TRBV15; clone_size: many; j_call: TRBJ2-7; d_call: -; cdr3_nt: TGTGCCACCAGCAACCTGACACCCGAGCAGTACTTC; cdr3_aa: CATSNLTPEQYF
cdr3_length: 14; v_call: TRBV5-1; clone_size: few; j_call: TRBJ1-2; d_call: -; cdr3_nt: TGCGCCAGCAGCTCGGGGACGGCATCGCGGGGCTACACCTTC; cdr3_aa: CASSSGTASRGYTF
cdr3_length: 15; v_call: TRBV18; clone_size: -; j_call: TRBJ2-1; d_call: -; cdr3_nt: TGTGCCAGCTCGCCCCGACACACAGGAACCAATGAGCAGTTCTTC; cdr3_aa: CASSPRHTGTNEQFF
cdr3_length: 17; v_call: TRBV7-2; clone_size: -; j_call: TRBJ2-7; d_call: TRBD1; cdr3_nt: TGTGCCAGCAGCGCCGGGACAGGGGTCAGGGGATCCTACGAGCAGTACTTC; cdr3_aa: CASSAGTGVRGSYEQYF
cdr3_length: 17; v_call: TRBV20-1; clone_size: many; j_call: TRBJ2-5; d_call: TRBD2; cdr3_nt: TGCAGTGCTAGAGATTTCTCCCCTAGCGGGATCCAAGAGACCCAGTACTTC; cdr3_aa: CSARDFSPSGIQETQYF
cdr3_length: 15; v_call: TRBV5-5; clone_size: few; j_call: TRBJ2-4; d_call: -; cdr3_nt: TGTGCCAGCAGCTTAGGTTGGGTAGCCAAAAACATTCAGTACTTC; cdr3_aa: CASSLGWVAKNIQYF
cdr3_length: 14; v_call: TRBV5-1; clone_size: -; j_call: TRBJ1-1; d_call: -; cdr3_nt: TGCGCCAGCAGCCCCCAGGAGGGGGGCACTGAAGCTTTCTTT; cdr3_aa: CASSPQEGGTEAFF
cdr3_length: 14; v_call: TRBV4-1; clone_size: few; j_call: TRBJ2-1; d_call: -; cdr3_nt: TGCGCCAGCAGCCAAGAGGGCACTTACAATGAGCAGTTCTTC; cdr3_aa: CASSQEGTYNEQFF
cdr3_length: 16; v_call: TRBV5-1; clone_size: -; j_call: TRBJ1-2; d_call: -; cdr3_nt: TGCGCCAGCAGCTTGGATGTGTCCCCAGGGGATAATGGCTACACCTTC; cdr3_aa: CASSLDVSPGDNGYTF
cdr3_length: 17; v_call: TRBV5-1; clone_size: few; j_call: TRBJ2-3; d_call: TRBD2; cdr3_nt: TGCGCCAGCAGCTTGTTAGCTAGCGGTTCTAGCACAGATACGCAGTATTTT; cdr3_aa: CASSLLASGSSTDTQYF
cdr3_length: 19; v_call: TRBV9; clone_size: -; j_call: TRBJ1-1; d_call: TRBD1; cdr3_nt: TGTGCCAGCAGCGTACCGACGGCGGGACAGGACGACATGAACACTGAAGCTTTCTTT; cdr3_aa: CASSVPTAGQDDMNTEAFF
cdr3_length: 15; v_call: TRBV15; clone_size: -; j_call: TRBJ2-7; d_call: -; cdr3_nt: TGTGCCACCAGCGAAGACAGTTCCTTCTCCTACGAGCAGTACTTC; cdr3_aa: CATSEDSSFSYEQYF
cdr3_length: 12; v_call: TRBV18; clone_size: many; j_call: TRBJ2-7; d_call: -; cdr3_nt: TGTGCCAGCTCACCACGAGGCTACGAGCAGTACTTC; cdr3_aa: CASSPRGYEQYF
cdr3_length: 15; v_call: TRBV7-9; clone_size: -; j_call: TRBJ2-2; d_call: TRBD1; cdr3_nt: TGTGCCAGCAGCTCGGACAGGGGAAGTTTCCGGGAGCTGTTTTTT; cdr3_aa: CASSSDRGSFRELFF
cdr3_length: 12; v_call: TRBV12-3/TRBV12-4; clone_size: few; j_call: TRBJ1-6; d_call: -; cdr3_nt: TGTGCCAGCAGTCGGACCATTTCACCCCTCCACTTT; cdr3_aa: CASSRTISPLHF
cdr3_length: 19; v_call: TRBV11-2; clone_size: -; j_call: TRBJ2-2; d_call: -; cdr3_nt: TGTGCCAGCAGCTTCCCCGCCCGAAGCAGGGTCGCGGGCACCGGGGAGCTGTTTTTT; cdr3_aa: CASSFPARSRVAGTGELFF
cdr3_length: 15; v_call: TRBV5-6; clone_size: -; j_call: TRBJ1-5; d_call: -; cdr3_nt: TGTGCCAGCAGCGTATGGTTCTCGAGCAATCAGCCCCAGCATTTT; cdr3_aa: CASSVWFSSNQPQHF
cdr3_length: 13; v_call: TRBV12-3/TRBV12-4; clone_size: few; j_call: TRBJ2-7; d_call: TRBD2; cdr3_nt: TGTGCCAGCAGCGCGGGAGATTACTACGAGCAGTACTTC; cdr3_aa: CASSAGDYYEQYF